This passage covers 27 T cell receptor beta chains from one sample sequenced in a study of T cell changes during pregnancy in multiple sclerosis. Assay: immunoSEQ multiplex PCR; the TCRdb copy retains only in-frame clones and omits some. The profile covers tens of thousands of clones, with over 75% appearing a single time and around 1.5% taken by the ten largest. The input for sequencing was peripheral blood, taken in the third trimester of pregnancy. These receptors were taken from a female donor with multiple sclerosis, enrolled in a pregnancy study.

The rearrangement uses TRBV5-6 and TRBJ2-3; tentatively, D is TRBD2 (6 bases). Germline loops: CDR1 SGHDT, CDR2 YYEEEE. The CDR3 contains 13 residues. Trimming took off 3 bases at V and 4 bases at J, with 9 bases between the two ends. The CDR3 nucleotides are TGTGCCAGCAGCTCGGGAGTGGCAGATACGCAGTATTTT. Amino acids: CASSSGVADTQYF.

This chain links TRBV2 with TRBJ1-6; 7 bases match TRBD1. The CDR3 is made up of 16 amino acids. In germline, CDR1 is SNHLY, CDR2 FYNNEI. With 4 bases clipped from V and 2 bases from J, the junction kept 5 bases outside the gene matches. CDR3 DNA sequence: TGTGCCAGCAGTGGGACAGGAGGGGCCTATAATTCACCCCTCCACTTT. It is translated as CASSGTGGAYNSPLHF.

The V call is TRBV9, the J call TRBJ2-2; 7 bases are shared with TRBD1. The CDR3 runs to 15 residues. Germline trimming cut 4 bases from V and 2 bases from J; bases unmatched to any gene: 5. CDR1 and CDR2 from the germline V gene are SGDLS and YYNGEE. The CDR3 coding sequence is TGTGCCAGCAGCTTCGGGACAGTAAACACCGGGGAGCTGTTTTTT. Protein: CASSFGTVNTGELFF.

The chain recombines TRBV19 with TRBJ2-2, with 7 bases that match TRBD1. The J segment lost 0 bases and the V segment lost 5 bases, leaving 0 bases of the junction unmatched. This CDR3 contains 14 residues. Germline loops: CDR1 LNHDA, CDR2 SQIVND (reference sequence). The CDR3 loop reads CASSGTANTGELFF. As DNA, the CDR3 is TGTGCCAGTAGTGGGACAGCGAACACCGGGGAGCTGTTTTTT.

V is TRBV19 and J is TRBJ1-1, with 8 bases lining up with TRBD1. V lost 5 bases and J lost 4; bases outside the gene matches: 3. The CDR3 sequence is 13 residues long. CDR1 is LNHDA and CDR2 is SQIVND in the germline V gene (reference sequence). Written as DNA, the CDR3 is TGTGCCAGTAGTCCAACAGGGGGCACTGAAGCTTTCTTT. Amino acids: CASSPTGGTEAFF.

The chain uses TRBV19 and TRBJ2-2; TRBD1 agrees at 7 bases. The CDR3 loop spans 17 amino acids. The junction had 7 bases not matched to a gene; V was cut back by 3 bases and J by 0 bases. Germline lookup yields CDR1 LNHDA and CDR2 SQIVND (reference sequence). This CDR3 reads CASSMKWGTANTGELFF. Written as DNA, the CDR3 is TGTGCCAGTAGTATGAAGTGGGGGACAGCGAACACCGGGGAGCTGTTTTTT.

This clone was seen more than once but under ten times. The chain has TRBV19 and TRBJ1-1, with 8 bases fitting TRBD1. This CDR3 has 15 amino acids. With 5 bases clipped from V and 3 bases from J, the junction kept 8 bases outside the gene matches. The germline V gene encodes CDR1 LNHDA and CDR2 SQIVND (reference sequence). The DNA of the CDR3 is TGTGCCAGTAGTCGCTGGACAGGGCGGGACACTGAAGCTTTCTTT. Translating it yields CASSRWTGRDTEAFF.

CDR3 amino acids: CSASPWTQYF. CDR3 in DNA: TGCAGTGCTTCCCCGTGGACCCAGTACTTC. The chain has TRBV20-1 and TRBJ2-5; D gene unclear. Germline V lookup: CDR1 DFQATT, CDR2 SNEGSKA (reference sequence). The CDR3 consists of 10 residues. With 5 bases removed from V and 7 bases from J, the gap between germline ends came to 8 bases.

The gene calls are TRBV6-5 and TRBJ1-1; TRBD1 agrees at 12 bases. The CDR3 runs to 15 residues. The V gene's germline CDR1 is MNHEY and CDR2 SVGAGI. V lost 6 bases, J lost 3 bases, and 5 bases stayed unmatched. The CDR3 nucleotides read TGTGCCAGCAGGGGACAGGGGGCTGGGGACACTGAAGCTTTCTTT. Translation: CASRGQGAGDTEAFF.

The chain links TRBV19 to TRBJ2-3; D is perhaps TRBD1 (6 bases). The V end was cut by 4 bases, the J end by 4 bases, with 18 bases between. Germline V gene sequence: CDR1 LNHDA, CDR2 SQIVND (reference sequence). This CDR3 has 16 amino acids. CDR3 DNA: TGTGCCAGTAGTACACCGAACAGGGTCGGAGCAGATACGCAGTATTTT. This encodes CASSTPNRVGADTQYF.

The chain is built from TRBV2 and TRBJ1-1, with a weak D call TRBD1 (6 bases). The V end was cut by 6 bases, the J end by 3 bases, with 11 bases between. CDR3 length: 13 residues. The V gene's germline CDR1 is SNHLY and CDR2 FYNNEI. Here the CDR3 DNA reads TGTGCCAGCAGGTTCAGGGGTGACACTGAAGCTTTCTTT. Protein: CASRFRGDTEAFF.

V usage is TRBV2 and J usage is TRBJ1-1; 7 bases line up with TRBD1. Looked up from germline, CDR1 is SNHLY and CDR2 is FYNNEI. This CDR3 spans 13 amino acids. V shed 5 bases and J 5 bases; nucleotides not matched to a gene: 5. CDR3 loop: CASSFRGETEAFF. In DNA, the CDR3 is TGTGCCAGCAGTTTCAGGGGGGAGACTGAAGCTTTCTTT.

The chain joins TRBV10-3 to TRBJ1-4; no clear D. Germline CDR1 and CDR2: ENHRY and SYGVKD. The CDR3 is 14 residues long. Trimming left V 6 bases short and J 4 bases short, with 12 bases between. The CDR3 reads CAIRAGGLNEKLFF. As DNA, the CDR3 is TGTGCCATCAGGGCTGGAGGCCTTAATGAAAAACTGTTTTTT.

The CDR3 nucleotides read TGTGCCAGTAGTACTAAACAGCAACCCTATGGCTACACCTTC. This codes for CASSTKQQPYGYTF. This rearrangement joins TRBV19 to TRBJ1-2; D ambiguous. V was clipped by 4 bases and J by 4 bases, with 13 bases between them. The CDR3 length is 14 residues. Germline V CDR1 and CDR2: LNHDA, SQIVND (reference sequence).

CDR3 coding DNA: TGTGCCAGCAGCGTGCGAATATCCGCCGGGGAGCTGTTTTTT. Translated, it gives CASSVRISAGELFF. This rearrangement joins TRBV5-8 to TRBJ2-2; no reliable D call. The CDR3 runs 14 residues. Trimming shortened V by 4 bases and J by 6 bases, and 13 bases separated the two germline ends. Per germline, CDR1 SGHTS and CDR2 YDEGEE.

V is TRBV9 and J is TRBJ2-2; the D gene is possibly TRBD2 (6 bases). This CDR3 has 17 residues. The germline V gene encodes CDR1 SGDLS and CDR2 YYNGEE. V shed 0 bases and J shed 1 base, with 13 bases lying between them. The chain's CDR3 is CASSVVGAGWNTGELFF. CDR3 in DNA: TGTGCCAGCAGCGTAGTAGGGGCGGGGTGGAACACCGGGGAGCTGTTTTTT.

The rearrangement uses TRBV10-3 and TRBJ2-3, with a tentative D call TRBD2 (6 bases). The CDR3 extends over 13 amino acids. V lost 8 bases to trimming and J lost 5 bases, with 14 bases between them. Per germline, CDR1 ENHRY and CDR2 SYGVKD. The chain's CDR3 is CAIRTGEGDTQYF. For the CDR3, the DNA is TGTGCCATCCGGACGGGAGAGGGAGATACGCAGTATTTT.

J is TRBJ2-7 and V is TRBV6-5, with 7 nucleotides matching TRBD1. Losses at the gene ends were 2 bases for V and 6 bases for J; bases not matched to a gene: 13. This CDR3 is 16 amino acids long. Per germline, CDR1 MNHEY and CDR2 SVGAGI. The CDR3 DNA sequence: TGTGCCAGCAGTTACGGACAGGTCGGCCCCTTCGCCGAGCAGTACTTC. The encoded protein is CASSYGQVGPFAEQYF.

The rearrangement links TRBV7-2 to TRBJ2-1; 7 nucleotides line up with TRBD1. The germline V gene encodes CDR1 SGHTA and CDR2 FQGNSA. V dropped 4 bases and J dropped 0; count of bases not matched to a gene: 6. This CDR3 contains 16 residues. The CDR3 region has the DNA TGTGCCAGCAGCTCCGACAGGGTTAGCTCCTACAATGAGCAGTTCTTC. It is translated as CASSSDRVSSYNEQFF.

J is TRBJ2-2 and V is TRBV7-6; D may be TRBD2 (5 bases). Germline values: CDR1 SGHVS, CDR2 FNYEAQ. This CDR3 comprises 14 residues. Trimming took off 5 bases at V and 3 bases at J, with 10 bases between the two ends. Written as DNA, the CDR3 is TGTGCCAGCAGCCAAATTAGCGACACCGGGGAGCTGTTTTTT. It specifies CASSQISDTGELFF.

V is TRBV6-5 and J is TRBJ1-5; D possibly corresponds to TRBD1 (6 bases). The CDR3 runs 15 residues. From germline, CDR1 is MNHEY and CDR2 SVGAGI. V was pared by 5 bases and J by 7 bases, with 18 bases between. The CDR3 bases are TGTGCCAGCAGTCGCACCCCCGCAGGGGAACAGCCCCAGCATTTT. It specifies CASSRTPAGEQPQHF.

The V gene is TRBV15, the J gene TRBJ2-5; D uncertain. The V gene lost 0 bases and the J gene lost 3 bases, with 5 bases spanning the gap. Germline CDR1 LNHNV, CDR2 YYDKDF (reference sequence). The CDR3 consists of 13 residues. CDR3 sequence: CATSRDLKETQYF. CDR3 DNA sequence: TGTGCCACCAGCAGAGACCTAAAAGAGACCCAGTACTTC.

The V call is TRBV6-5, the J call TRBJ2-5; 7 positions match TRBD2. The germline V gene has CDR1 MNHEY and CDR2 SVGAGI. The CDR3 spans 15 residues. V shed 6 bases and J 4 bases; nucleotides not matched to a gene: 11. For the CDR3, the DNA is TGTGCCAGCAGCCGACAGACTAGCCCCTCAGAGACCCAGTACTTC. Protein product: CASSRQTSPSETQYF.

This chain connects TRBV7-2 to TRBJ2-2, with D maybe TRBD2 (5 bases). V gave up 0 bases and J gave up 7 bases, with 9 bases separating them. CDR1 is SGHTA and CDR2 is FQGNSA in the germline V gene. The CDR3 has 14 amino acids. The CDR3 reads CASSLAPGIGELFF. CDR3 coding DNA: TGTGCCAGCAGCTTAGCGCCGGGGATCGGGGAGCTGTTTTTT.

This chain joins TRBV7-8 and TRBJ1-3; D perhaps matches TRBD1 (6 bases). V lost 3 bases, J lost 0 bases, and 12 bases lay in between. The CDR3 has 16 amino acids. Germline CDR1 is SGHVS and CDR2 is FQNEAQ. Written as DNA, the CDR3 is TGTGCCAGCAGCTTGGACAGCCTCCTCTCTGGAAACACCATATATTTT. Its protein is CASSLDSLLSGNTIYF.

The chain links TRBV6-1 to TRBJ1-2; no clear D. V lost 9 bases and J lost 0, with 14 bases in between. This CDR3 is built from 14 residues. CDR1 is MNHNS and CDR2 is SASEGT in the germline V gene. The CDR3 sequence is CASEGGIANYGYTF. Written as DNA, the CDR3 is TGTGCCAGTGAAGGAGGGATAGCTAACTATGGCTACACCTTC.

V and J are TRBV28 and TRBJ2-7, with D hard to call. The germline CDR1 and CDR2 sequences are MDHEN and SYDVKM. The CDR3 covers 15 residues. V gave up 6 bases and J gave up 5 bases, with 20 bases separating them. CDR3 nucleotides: TGTGCCAGCAGAGGATCCGGCCCTAGGAAAGACGAGCAGTACTTC. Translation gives CASRGSGPRKDEQYF.